These 9 T cell receptor beta chains came from one sample sequenced in a study of T cells in Graves' hyperthyroidism and ophthalmopathy. TCR beta CDR3 region amplification was performed from RNA transcripts. TCR CDR3 underwent first-round RT-PCR with the HTBI primer set. TCRdb ran MiXCR on the multiplex PCR reads and lists one entry per CDR3 protein. This table has 700,000 or so distinct CDR3 sequences, over 15% appearing once. Sequencing input: blood. These receptors were taken from a man younger than 30 with Graves' hyperthyroidism.

This chain's CDR3 is CASSFRMSGNTIYF. The CDR3 DNA reads TGTGCCAGCAGCTTCAGGATGTCTGGAAACACCATATATTTT. V is TRBV7-2 and J is TRBJ1-3; D is ambiguous. Germline V CDR1 and CDR2: SGHTA, FQGNSA. V dropped 3 bases and J dropped 1 base, with 7 bases sitting between them. The length of the CDR3 is 14 residues.

This clonotype has at least ten counts. The chain has TRBV28 and TRBJ2-7; 8 nucleotides line up with TRBD1. Germline V gives CDR1 MDHEN, CDR2 SYDVKM. The CDR3 sequence is 15 residues long. Germline trimming cut 4 bases from V and 3 bases from J; bases unmatched to any gene: 8. This CDR3 is CASSWRPGQDYEQYF. CDR3 DNA: TGTGCCAGCAGTTGGAGACCGGGACAGGACTACGAGCAGTACTTC.

The J gene is TRBJ2-7, the V gene TRBV15, with D perhaps matching TRBD1 (6 bases). Germline V gives CDR1 LNHNV, CDR2 YYDKDF (reference sequence). V lost 0 bases to trimming and J lost 3 bases, with 9 bases between them. This CDR3 has 14 amino acids. CDR3 nucleotides: TGTGCCACCAGCAGAGAAGGCAGGGGCTACGAGCAGTACTTC. As protein: CATSREGRGYEQYF.

There are a few counts of this clonotype. This chain uses TRBV12-3 or TRBV12-4 with TRBJ2-3; tentatively, D is TRBD1 or TRBD2 (6 bases each). V lost 3 bases, J lost 5 bases, and 18 bases lay in between. This CDR3 region has 16 residues. The CDR3 loop reads CASSFRRLGGGDTQYF. The CDR3 DNA reads as TGTGCCAGCAGTTTCCGTAGACTAGGAGGGGGAGATACGCAGTATTTT.

This clonotype was observed at least ten times. V is TRBV12-3 or TRBV12-4 and J is TRBJ2-5; TRBD1 is a possible D gene (8 bases). V gave up 3 bases and J gave up 5 bases, with 16 bases separating them. The CDR3 totals 15 residues. CDR3 amino acids: CASSFRTGRGETQYF. The CDR3 DNA reads as TGTGCCAGCAGTTTCCGGACAGGGCGGGGGGAGACCCAGTACTTC.

The V call is TRBV7-2, the J call TRBJ1-5; no reliable D call. The V gene lost 3 bases and the J gene lost 5 bases, with 11 bases spanning the gap. CDR3 length equals 14 residues. Looked up from germline, CDR1 is SGHTA and CDR2 is FQGNSA. The DNA for the CDR3 is TGTGCCAGCAGCTTGGAGAGTTATTATCAGCCCCAGCATTTT. This translates into CASSLESYYQPQHF.

Details on this clonotype: Being one base from a much bigger clone, this may be a read error. The chain combines TRBV7-9 with TRBJ2-1, with D perhaps assigned TRBD1 or TRBD2 (6 bases each). Germline CDR1 SEHNR, CDR2 FQNEAQ (reference sequence). V lost 8 bases, J lost 5 bases, and 22 bases lay in between. The CDR3 loop spans 16 amino acids. The CDR3 DNA follows: TGTGCCAGCGGCGGAGGGGGAAGCGGGCCCAACAATGAGCAGTTCTTC. It specifies CASGGGGSGPNNEQFF.

This clonotype showed up just a few times. The V call is TRBV15, the J call TRBJ2-3, with 8 bases that match TRBD2. V gave up 7 bases and J gave up 4 bases; unmatched junction bases: 10. CDR1 is LNHNV, CDR2 YYDKDF, per germline (reference sequence). This CDR3 is 15 amino acids long. Written as DNA, the CDR3 is TGTGCCACCACCAAAAGCGGGAGCTTATCAGATACGCAGTATTTT. This encodes CATTKSGSLSDTQYF.

Note on this clonotype: The junction departs from the called germline gene at one end, perhaps through a read error. This chain's CDR3 is CTSSRGDLQPEAFF. Here the CDR3 DNA reads TGTACCAGCAGTCGAGGAGACCTACAGCCTGAAGCTTTCTTT. The rearrangement uses TRBV28 and TRBJ1-1; unclear D gene. The CDR3 length is 14 residues. Germline V gene data show CDR1 as MDHEN and CDR2 as SYDVKM. Combining the CDR3 with reference TRBV28 and TRBJ1-1 gives the whole variable domain DVKVTQSSRYLVKRTGEKVFLECVQDMDHENMFWYRQDPGLGLRLIYFSYDVKMKEKGDIPEGYSVSREKKERFSLILESASTNQTSMYLCTSSRGDLQPEAFFGQGTRLTVV.